This TCR beta chain was sequenced during a study of T cell clonality in common variable immunodeficiency. Sequencing was performed with immunoSEQ multiplex PCR; in TCRdb, only in-frame clones are kept and a portion is missing. Observed in the sample are about 52,000 clones, none of them singletons. The CDR3 runs 13 residues. Per germline, CDR1 DFQATT and CDR2 SNEGSKA (reference sequence). This clone occurred many times. The sequence runs out 3 residues before the end of the CDR3; the remainder is reconstructed from the germline J gene. The sequence was obtained from a person aged 18 to 75 in good health. This chain connects TRBV20-1 to TRBJ2-2; tentatively, D is TRBD1 (6 bases). Sequenced: peripheral blood mononuclear cells. The CDR3 here is CSARTGLGEKLFF. Partial CDR3 DNA: TGCAGTGCTAGAACAGGGCTGGGTGAAAAG.